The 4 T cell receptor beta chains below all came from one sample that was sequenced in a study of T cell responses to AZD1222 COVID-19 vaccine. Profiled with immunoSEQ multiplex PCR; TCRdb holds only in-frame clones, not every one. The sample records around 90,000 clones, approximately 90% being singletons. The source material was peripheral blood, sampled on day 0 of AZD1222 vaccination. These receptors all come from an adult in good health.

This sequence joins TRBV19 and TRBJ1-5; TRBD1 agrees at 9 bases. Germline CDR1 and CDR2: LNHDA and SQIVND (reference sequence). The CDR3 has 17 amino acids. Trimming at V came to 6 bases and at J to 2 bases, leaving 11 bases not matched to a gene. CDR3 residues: CASRSRGTGSGNQPQHF. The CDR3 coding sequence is TGTGCCAGTAGATCCCGAGGGACAGGGTCGGGCAATCAGCCCCAGCATTTT.

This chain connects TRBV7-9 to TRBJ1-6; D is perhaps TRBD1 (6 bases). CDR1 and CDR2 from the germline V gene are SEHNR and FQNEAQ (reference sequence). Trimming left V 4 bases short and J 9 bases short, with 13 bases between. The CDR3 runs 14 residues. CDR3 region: CASSSGVGSSPLHF. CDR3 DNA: TGTGCCAGCAGCTCAGGGGTGGGGAGTTCACCCCTCCACTTT.

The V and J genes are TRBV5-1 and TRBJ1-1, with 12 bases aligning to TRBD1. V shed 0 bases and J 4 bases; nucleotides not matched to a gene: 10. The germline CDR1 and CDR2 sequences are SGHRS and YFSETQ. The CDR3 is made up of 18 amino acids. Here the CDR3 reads CASSLAGMGQGASTEAFF. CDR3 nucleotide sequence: TGCGCCAGCAGCTTGGCCGGGATGGGACAGGGGGCGAGCACTGAAGCTTTCTTT.

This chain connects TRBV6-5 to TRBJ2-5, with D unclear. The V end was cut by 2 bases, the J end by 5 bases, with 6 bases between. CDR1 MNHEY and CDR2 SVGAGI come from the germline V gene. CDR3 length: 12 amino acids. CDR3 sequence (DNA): TGTGCCAGCAGTTACGCTCCCGAGACCCAGTACTTC. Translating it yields CASSYAPETQYF.